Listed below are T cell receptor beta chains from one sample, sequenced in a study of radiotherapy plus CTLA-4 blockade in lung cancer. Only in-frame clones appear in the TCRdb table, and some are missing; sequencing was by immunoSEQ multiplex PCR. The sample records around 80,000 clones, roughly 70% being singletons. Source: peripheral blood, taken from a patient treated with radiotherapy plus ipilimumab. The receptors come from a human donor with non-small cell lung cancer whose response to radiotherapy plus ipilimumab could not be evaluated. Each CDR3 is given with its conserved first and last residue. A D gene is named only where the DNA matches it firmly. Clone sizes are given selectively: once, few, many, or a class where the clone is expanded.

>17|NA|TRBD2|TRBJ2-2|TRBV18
TGTGCCAGCTCAATTAACCGGGGAGCGGGAGACACCGGGGAGCTGTTTTTT
CASSINRGAGDTGELFF
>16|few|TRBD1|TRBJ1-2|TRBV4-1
TGCGCCAGCAGCGTACGGGACAGGGTGATCAACTATGGCTACACCTTC
CASSVRDRVINYGYTF
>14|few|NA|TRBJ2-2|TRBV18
TGTGCCAGCTCACCCGAGCGAGACACCGGGGAGCTGTTTTTT
CASSPERDTGELFF
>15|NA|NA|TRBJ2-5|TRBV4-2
TGTGCCAGCAGCCAAGGGGTTAGCGAGCAAGAGACCCAGTACTTC
CASSQGVSEQETQYF
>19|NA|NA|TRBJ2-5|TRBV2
TGTGCCAGCAAAGTTCTTTTGATGTCTAGCCCGACCGACCAAGAGACCCAGTACTTC
CASKVLLMSSPTDQETQYF
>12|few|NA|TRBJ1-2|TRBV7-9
TGTGCCAGCAGCCCAGGGACTGATCGCTACACCTTC
CASSPGTDRYTF
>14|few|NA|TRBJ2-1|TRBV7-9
TGTGCCAGCAGCTTACCCGTCGGAGGGAATGAGCAGTTCTTC
CASSLPVGGNEQFF
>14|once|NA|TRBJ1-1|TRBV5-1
TGCGCCAGCAGCTTGGAGGGACAGAACACTGAAGCTTTCTTT
CASSLEGQNTEAFF
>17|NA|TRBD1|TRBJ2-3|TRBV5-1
TGCGCCAGCAGCTCGCAGTGGGGACAGGGGGCAACAGATACGCAGTATTTT
CASSSQWGQGATDTQYF
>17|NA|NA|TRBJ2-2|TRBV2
TGTGCCAGCAGTGAAACATTTCTCCCTAGCCAGACCGGGGAGCTGTTTTTT
CASSETFLPSQTGELFF
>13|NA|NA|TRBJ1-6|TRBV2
TGTGCCAGCAGTGACGGGGGGGATTCACCCCTCCACTTT
CASSDGGDSPLHF
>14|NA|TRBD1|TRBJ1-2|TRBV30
TGTGCCTCCCTACCGGGACAGGGATGGAATGGCTACACTTTC
CASLPGQGWNGYTF
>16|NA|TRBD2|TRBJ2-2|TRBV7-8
TGTGCCAGCAGCATCGGGACTAGAAGCAACACCGGGGAGCTGTTTTTT
CASSIGTRSNTGELFF
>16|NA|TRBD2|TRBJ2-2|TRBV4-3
TGCGCCAGCAGCCAAGATGCGGGGGGGTACACCGGGGAGCTGTTTTTT
CASSQDAGGYTGELFF
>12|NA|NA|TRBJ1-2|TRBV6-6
TGTGCCAGCCGACAGGCGTTCTATGGCTACACCTTC
CASRQAFYGYTF
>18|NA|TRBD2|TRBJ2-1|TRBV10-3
TGTGCCACCCAAGAGCGGACTAGCGGGGGAAGCTCCTACAATGAGCAGTTCTTC
CATQERTSGGSSYNEQFF
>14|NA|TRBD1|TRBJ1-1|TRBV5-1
TGCGCCAGCAGCTCGGGACAGATCTACACTGAAGCTTTCTTT
CASSSGQIYTEAFF
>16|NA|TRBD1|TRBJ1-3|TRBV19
TGTGCCAGTAGTTTGCGACAGGGAGATGCTGGAAACACCATATATTTT
CASSLRQGDAGNTIYF
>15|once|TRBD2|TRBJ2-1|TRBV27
TGTGCCAGCAGTTTCGGGACTACCTCCTACAATGAGCAGTTCTTC
CASSFGTTSYNEQFF
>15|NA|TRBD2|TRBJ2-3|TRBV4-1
TGCGCCAGCAGCCAGAGACAGACTAGCGAGGATACGCAGTATTTT
CASSQRQTSEDTQYF
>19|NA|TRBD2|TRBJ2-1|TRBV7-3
TGTGCCAGCAGCCCAGAGGGACTAGCGGGGGGCTCGAACTACAATGAGCAGTTCTTC
CASSPEGLAGGSNYNEQFF
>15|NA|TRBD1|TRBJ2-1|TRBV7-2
TGTGCCAGCAGCTTGGACAGGGCTCGCTACAATGAGCAGTTCTTC
CASSLDRARYNEQFF
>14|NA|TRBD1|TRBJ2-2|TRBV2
TGTGCCAGCAAGGACAGGGAGGACACCGGGGAGCTGTTTTTT
CASKDREDTGELFF
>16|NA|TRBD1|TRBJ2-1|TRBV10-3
TGTGCCATCAGCCTGGACAGGGACGAATTCTACAATGAGCAGTTCTTC
CAISLDRDEFYNEQFF
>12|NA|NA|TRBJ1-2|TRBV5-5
TGCGCCAGCAGCCAAACAGGGTATGGCTACACCTTC
CASSQTGYGYTF
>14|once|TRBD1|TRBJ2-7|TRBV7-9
TGTGCCAGCAGCCCCGACAGGGTGCTCTACGAGCAGTACTTC
CASSPDRVLYEQYF
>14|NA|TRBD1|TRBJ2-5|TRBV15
TGTGCCACGCGACAGGGGACGTACGGAGAGACCCAGTACTTC
CATRQGTYGETQYF
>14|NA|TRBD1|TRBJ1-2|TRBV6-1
TGTGCCAGCTCCAGACAGGGGGCGGATTATGGCTACACCTTC
CASSRQGADYGYTF
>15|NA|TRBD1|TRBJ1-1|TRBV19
TGTGCCAGTAGCCTGTCGGCCGGGACAGGGGGTCCTGCTTTCTTT
CASSLSAGTGGPAFF
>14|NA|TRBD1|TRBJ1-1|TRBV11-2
TGTGCCAGCAGCTCGGGACAGGGGAACACTGAAGCTTTCTTT
CASSSGQGNTEAFF
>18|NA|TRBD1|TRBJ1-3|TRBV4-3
TGCGCCAGCAGCCAGGAGATCGGACAGGAAGAGCCTGGAAACACCATATATTTT
CASSQEIGQEEPGNTIYF
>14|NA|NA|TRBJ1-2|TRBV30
TGTGCCTGGAGTCAATACAGGGTAGGACTTGGCTACACCTTC
CAWSQYRVGLGYTF
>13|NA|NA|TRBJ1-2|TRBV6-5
TGTGCCAGCAGTAATCCCAATAACTATGGCTACACCTTC
CASSNPNNYGYTF
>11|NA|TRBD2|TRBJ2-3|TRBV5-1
TGCGCCAGCAGCTTCAGCGGGAGGACGCATTTT
CASSFSGRTHF
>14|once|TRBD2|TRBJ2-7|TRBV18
TGTGCCAGCTCACCAAGTAGCGGGGGCCACGAGCAGTACTTC
CASSPSSGGHEQYF
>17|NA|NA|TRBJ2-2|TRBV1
TGCACCAGCAGCCCCGGCTCAGAGGGGGCGAAGCACGGGGAGCTGTTTTTT
CTSSPGSEGAKHGELFF
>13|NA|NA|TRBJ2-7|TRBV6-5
TGTGCCAGCAGTTCCGATCCGTCTCGGGAGCAGTACTTC
CASSSDPSREQYF
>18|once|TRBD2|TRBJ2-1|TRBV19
TGTGCCAGTAGTGTCAGACTAGCGGGCGAACCTTCCTACAATGAGCAGTTCTTC
CASSVRLAGEPSYNEQFF
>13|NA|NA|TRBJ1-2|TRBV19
TGTGCCAGTAGTATTTCGAGGGGGTATGGCTACACCTTC
CASSISRGYGYTF